This record covers a single TCR beta chain. What it binds is unknown. This entry belongs to a study of shared clonotypes between healthy human individuals. Study-wide background: Three plates were used per donor for CD4 naive, three for CD4 memory, two for CD8 naive and one for CD8 memory. Overall study results and limits: Sequencing depth was a factor that was expected to affect clonotype sharing among donors.

The CDR3 is made up of 14 amino acids. The ends lost 4 bases at V and 6 bases at J; junction bases unmatched: 3. Per germline, CDR1 SGDLS and CDR2 YYNGEE. Assay runs were performed at deep level. An even split of each subset's genomic DNA across several immunoSEQ plates was performed. The protocol was immunoSEQ multiplex PCR, while the TCRdb copy is restricted to in-frame clones and leaves out a portion. The sample records 1,400,000 or so clones, roughly 98.5% being singletons. V and J are TRBV9 and TRBJ2-3; 12 positions match TRBD2. The sequence derives from a man between 25 and 39 years old in good health. Sample: naive CD4+ T cells sorted from blood. Subset described: CD45RA+ positively selected. CDR3 protein: CASSQGLAGDTQYF. DNA of the CDR3: TGTGCCAGCAGCCAGGGACTAGCGGGTGATACGCAGTATTTT.